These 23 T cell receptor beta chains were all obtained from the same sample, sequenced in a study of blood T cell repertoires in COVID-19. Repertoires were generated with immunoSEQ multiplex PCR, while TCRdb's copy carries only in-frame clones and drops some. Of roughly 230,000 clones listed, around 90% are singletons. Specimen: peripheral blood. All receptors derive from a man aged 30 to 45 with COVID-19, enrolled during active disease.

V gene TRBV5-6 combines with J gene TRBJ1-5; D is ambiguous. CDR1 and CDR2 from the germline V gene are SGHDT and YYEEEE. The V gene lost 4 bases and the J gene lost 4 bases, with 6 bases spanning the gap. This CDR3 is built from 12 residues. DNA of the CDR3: TGTGCCAGCAGCACGGAGAATCAGCCCCAGCATTTT. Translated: CASSTENQPQHF. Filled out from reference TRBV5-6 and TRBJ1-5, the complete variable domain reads DAGVTQSPTHLIKTRGQQVTLRCSPKSGHDTVSWYQQALGQGPQFIFQYYEEEERQRGNFPDRFSGHQFPNYSSELNVNALLLGDSALYLCASSTENQPQHFGDGTRLSIL.

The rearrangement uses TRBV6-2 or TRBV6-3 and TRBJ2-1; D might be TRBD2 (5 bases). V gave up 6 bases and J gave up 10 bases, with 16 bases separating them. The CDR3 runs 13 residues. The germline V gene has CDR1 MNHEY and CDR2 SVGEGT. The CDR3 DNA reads TGTGCCAGCAGCGGTATACTAGTTGGGGAGCAGTTCTTC. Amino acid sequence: CASSGILVGEQFF.

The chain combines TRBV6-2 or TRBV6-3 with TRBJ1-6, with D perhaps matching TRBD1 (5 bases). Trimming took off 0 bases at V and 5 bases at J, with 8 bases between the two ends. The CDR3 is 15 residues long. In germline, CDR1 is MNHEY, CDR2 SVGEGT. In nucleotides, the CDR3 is TGTGCCAGCAGTTACTCCGGCAGGGATAATTCACCCCTCCACTTT. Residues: CASSYSGRDNSPLHF.

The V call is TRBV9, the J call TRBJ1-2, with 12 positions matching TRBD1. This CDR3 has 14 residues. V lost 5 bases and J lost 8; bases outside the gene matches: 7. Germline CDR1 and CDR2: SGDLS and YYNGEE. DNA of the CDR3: TGTGCCAGCAGTGAAGGGACAGGGGGCCCGGGCTACACCTTC. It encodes CASSEGTGGPGYTF. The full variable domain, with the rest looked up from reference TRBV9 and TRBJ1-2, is DSGVTQTPKHLITATGQRVTLRCSPRSGDLSVYWYQQSLDQGLQFLIQYYNGEERAKGNILERFSAQQFPDLHSELNLSSLELGDSALYFCASSEGTGGPGYTFGSGTRLTVV.

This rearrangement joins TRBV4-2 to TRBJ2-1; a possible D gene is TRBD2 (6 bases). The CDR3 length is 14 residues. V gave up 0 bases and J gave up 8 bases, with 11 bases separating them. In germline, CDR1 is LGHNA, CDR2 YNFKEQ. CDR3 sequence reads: CASSQEWTIHEQFF. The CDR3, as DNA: TGTGCCAGCAGCCAAGAGTGGACTATACATGAGCAGTTCTTC.

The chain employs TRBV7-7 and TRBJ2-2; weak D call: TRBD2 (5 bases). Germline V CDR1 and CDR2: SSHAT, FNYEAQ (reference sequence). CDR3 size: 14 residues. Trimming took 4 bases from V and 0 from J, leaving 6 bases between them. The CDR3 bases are TGTGCCAGCAGCTCGGGGACGAACACCGGGGAGCTGTTTTTT. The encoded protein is CASSSGTNTGELFF.

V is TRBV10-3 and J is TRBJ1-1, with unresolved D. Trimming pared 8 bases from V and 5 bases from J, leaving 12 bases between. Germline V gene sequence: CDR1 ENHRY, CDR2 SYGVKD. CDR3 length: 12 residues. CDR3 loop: CAIRARRTEAFF. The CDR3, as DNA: TGTGCCATCCGGGCGAGGAGGACTGAAGCTTTCTTT.

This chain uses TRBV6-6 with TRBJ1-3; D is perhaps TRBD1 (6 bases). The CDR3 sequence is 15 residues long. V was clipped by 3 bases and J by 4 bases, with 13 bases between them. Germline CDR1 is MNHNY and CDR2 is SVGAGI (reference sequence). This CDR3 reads CASSYRGSPGNTIYF. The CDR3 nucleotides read TGTGCCAGCAGTTATAGGGGGAGCCCAGGAAACACCATATATTTT.

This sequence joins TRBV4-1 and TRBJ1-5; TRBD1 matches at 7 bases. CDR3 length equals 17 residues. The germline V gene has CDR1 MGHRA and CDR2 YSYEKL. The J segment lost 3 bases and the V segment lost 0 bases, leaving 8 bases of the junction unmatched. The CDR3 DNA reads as TGCGCCAGCAGCCAAGAAAGGGGGGACAGAGACAATCAGCCCCAGCATTTT. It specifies CASSQERGDRDNQPQHF.

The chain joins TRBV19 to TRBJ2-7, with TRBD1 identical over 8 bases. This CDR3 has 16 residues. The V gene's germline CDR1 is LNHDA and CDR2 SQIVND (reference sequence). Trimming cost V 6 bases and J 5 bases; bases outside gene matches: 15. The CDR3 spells CASRKTGEGSKDEQYF. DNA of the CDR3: TGTGCCAGTAGAAAGACAGGGGAAGGTTCAAAGGACGAGCAGTACTTC. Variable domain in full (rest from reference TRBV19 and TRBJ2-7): DGGITQSPKYLFRKEGQNVTLSCEQNLNHDAMYWYRQDPGQGLRLIYYSQIVNDFQKGDIAEGYSVSREKKESFPLTVTSAQKNPTAFYLCASRKTGEGSKDEQYFGPGTRLTVT.

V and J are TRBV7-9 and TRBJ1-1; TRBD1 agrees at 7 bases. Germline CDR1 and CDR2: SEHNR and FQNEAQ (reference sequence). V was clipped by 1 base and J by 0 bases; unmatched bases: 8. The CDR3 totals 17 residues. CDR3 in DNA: TGTGCCAGCAGCTTAGACGAGAGTAGGGGGCTGAACACTGAAGCTTTCTTT. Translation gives CASSLDESRGLNTEAFF.

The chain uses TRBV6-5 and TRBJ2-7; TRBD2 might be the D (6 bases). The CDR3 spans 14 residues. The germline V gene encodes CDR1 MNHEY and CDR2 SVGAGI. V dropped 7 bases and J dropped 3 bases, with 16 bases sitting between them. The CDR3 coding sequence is TGTGCCAGCAAGTTGGAGAGGGAGGACTACGAGCAGTACTTC. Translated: CASKLEREDYEQYF.

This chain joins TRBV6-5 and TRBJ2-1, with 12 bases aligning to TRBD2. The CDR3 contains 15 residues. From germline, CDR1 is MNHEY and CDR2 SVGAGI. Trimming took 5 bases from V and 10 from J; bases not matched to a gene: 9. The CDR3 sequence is CASSLASGGAGEQFF. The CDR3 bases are TGTGCCAGCAGTCTAGCTAGCGGGGGGGCCGGCGAGCAGTTCTTC.

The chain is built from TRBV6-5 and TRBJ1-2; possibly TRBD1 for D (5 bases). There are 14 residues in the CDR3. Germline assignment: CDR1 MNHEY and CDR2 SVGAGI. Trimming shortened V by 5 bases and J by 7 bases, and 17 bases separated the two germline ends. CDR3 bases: TGTGCCAGCAGTCTCGGGGAGGGGAGGGCTGGCTACACCTTC. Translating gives CASSLGEGRAGYTF.

The CDR3, as DNA: TGCGCCAGCAGCCAAGATAATCCCCTAGCGGGGGGGTACAATGAGCAGTTCTTC. Protein product: CASSQDNPLAGGYNEQFF. The chain employs TRBV4-1 and TRBJ2-1; 12 bases are a match to TRBD2. The CDR3 has 18 amino acids. CDR1 is MGHRA and CDR2 is YSYEKL in the germline V gene. Trimming removed 0 bases from V and 4 bases from J; junction bases left unmatched: 7.

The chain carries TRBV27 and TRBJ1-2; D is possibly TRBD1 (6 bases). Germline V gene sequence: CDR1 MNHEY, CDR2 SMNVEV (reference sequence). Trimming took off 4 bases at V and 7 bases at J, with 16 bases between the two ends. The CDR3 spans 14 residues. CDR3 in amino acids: CASSYGQSSSGYTF. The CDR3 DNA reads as TGTGCCAGCAGTTACGGACAGTCGAGTAGTGGCTACACCTTC.

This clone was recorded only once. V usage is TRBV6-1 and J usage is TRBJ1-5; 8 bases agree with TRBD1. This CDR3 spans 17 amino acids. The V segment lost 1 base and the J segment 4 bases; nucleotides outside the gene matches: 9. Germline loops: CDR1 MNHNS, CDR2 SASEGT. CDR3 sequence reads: CASSEVAGGVWNQPQHF. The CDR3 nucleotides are TGTGCCAGCAGTGAAGTCGCAGGGGGCGTATGGAATCAGCCCCAGCATTTT.

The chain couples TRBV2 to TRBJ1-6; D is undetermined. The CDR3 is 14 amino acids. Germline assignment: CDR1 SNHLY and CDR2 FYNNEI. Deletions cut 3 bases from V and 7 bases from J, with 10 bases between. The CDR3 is CASSEDSKNSPLHF. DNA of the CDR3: TGTGCCAGCAGTGAGGACTCCAAGAATTCACCCCTCCACTTT.

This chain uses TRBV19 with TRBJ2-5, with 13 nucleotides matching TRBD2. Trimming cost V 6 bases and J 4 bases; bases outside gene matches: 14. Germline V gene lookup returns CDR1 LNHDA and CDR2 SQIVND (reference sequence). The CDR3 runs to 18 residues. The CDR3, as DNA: TGTGCCAGTAGGCCTCGGGGACTAGCGGGGAGTTGGTCAGAGACCCAGTACTTC. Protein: CASRPRGLAGSWSETQYF. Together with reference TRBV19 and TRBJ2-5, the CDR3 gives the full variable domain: DGGITQSPKYLFRKEGQNVTLSCEQNLNHDAMYWYRQDPGQGLRLIYYSQIVNDFQKGDIAEGYSVSREKKESFPLTVTSAQKNPTAFYLCASRPRGLAGSWSETQYFGPGTRLLVL.

CDR3 nucleotides: TGTGCCAGCAGCTTGATAGGGGGGGCAACTAATGAAAAACTGTTTTTT. It encodes CASSLIGGATNEKLFF. This rearrangement joins TRBV5-4 to TRBJ1-4; tentative D call: TRBD1 (6 bases). The ends were cut back, 1 base at V and 0 bases at J, with 10 bases in the middle. Germline-derived CDR1 and CDR2 are SGHNT and YYREEE (reference sequence). CDR3 length: 16 residues.

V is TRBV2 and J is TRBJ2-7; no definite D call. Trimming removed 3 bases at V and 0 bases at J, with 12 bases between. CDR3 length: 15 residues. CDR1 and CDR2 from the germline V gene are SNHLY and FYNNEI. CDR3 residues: CASSERQSISYEQYF. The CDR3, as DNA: TGTGCCAGCAGTGAGCGCCAATCCATCTCCTACGAGCAGTACTTC.

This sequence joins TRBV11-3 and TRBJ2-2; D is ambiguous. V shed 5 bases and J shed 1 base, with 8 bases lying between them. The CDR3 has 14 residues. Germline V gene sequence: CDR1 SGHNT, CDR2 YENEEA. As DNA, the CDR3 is TGTGCCAGCAGCCTCCACAGGAACACCGGGGAGCTGTTTTTT. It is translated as CASSLHRNTGELFF.

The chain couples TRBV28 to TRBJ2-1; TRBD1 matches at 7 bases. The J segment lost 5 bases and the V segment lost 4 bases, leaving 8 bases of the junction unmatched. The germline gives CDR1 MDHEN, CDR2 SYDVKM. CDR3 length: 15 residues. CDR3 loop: CASSSTGEFNNEQFF. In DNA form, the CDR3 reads TGTGCCAGCAGTTCAACAGGGGAGTTCAACAATGAGCAGTTCTTC.